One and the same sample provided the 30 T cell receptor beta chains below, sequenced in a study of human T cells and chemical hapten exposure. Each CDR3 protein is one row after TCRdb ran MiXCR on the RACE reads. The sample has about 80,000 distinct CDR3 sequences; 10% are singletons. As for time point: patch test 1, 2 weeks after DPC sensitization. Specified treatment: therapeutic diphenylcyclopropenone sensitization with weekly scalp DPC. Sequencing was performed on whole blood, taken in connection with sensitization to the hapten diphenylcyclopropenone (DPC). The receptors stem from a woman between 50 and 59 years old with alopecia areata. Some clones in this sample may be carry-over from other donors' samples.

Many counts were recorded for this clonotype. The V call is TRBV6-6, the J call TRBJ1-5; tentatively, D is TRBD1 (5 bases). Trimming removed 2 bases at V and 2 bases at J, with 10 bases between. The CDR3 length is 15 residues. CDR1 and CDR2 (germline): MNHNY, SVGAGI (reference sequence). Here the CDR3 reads CASSYRGGGNQPQHF. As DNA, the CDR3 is TGTGCCAGCAGTTACAGGGGCGGCGGCAATCAGCCCCAGCATTTT.

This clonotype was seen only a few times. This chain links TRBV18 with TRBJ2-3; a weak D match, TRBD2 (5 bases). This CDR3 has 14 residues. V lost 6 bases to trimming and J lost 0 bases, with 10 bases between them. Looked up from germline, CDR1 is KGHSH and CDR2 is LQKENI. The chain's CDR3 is CASSRETSTDTQYF. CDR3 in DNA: TGTGCCAGCTCGAGGGAGACGAGCACAGATACGCAGTATTTT.

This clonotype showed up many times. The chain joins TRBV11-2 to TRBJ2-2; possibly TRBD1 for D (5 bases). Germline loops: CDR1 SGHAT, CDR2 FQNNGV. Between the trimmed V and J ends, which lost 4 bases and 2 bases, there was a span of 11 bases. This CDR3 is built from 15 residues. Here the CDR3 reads CASSSGLGNTGELFF. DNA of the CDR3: TGTGCCAGCAGCTCAGGGTTGGGCAACACCGGGGAGCTGTTTTTT.

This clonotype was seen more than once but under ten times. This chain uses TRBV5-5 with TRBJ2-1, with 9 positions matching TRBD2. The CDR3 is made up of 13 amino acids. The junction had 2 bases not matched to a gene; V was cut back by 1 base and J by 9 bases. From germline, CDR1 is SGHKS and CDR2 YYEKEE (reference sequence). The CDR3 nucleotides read TGTGCCAGCAGCTTGTTGACTAGCGGTGAGCAGTTCTTC. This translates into CASSLLTSGEQFF. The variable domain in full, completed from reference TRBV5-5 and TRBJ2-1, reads DAGVTQSPTHLIKTRGQQVTLRCSPISGHKSVSWYQQVLGQGPQFIFQYYEKEERGRGNFPDRFSARQFPNYSSELNVNALLLGDSALYLCASSLLTSGEQFFGPGTRLTVL.

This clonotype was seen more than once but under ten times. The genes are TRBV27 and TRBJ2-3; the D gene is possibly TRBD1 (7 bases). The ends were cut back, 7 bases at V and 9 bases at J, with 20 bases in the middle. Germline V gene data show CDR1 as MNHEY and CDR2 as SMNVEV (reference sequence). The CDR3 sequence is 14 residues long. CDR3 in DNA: TGTGCCAGCAAAGGGGGGACAGCCCCAGGGACGCAGTATTTT. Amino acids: CASKGGTAPGTQYF.

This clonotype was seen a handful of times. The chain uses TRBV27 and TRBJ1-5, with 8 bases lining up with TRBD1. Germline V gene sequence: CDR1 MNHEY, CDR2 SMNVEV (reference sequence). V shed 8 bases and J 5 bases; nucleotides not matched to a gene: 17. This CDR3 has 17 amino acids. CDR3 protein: CASSTRAGGGRHQPQHF. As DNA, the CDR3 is TGTGCCAGCTCTACCAGGGCAGGGGGCGGACGGCATCAGCCCCAGCATTTT.

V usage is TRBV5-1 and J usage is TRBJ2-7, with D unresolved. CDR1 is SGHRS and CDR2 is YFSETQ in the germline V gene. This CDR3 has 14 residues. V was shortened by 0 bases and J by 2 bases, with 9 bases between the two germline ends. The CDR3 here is CASSLVVSPYEQYF. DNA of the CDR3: TGCGCCAGCAGCTTGGTCGTCAGCCCCTACGAGCAGTACTTC. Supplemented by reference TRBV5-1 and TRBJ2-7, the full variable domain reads KAGVTQTPRYLIKTRGQQVTLSCSPISGHRSVSWYQQTPGQGLQFLFEYFSETQRNKGNFPGRFSGRQFSNSRSEMNVSTLELGDSALYLCASSLVVSPYEQYFGPGTRLTVT.

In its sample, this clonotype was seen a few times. The CDR3, as DNA: TGTGCCAGCAGCCCCCGAGAAAAACTGTTTTTT. Translating gives CASSPREKLFF. The genes are TRBV28 and TRBJ1-4; no clear D. The CDR3 extends over 11 amino acids. V was pared by 6 bases and J by 8 bases, with 7 bases between. In germline, CDR1 is MDHEN, CDR2 SYDVKM.

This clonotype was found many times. The CDR3 sequence is CASSPWDSLNTEAFF. The CDR3 coding sequence is TGTGCCAGCTCACCATGGGACAGCTTGAACACTGAAGCTTTCTTT. V gene TRBV18 combines with J gene TRBJ1-1; 7 nucleotides match TRBD1. The CDR3 sequence is 15 residues long. Trimming removed 2 bases from V and 0 bases from J; junction bases left unmatched: 3. Germline CDR1 KGHSH, CDR2 LQKENI.

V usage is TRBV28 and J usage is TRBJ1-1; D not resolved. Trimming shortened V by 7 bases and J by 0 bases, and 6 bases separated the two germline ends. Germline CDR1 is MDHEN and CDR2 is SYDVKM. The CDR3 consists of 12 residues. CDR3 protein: CASKRMNTEAFF. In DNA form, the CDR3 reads TGTGCCAGCAAAAGAATGAACACTGAAGCTTTCTTT.

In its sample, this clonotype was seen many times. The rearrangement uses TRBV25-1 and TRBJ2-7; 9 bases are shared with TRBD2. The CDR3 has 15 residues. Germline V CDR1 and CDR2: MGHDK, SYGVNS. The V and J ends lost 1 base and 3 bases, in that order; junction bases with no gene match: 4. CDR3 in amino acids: CASSELGSGSYEQYF. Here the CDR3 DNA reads TGTGCCAGCAGTGAATTAGGTAGCGGGAGCTACGAGCAGTACTTC.

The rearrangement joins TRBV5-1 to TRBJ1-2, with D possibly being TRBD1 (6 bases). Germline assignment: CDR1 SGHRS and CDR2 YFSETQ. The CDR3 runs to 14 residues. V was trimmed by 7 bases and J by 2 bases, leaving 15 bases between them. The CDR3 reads CASALVGQNYGYTF. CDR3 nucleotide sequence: TGCGCCAGCGCACTCGTCGGACAGAACTATGGCTACACCTTC. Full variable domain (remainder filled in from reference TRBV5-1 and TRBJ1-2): KAGVTQTPRYLIKTRGQQVTLSCSPISGHRSVSWYQQTPGQGLQFLFEYFSETQRNKGNFPGRFSGRQFSNSRSEMNVSTLELGDSALYLCASALVGQNYGYTFGSGTRLTVV.

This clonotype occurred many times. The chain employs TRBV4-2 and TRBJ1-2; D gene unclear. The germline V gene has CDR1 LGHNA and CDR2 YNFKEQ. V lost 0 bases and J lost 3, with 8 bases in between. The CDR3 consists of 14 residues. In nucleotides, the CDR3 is TGTGCCAGCAGCCAAGAACGCGGGGACTATGGCTACACCTTC. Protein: CASSQERGDYGYTF.

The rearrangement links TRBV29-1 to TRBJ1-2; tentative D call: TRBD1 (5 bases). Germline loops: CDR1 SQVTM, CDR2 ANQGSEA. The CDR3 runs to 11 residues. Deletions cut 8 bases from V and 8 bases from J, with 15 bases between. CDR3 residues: CSPSQGDGYTF. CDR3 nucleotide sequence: TGCAGCCCTTCGCAGGGTGACGGCTACACCTTC.

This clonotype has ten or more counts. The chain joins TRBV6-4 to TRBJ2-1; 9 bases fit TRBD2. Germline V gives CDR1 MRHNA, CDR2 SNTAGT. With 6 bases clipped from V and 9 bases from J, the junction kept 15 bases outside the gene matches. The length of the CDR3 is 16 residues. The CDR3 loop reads CASSPNPGLAFAEQFF. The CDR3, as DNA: TGTGCCAGCAGCCCCAACCCGGGACTAGCTTTCGCTGAGCAGTTCTTC.

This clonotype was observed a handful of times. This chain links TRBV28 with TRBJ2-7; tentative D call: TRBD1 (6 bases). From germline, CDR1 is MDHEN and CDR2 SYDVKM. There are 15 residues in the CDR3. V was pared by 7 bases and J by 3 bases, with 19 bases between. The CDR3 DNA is TGTGCCAGCATCAAGCTCGAGGGCAGGGGCTACGAGCAGTACTTC. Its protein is CASIKLEGRGYEQYF.

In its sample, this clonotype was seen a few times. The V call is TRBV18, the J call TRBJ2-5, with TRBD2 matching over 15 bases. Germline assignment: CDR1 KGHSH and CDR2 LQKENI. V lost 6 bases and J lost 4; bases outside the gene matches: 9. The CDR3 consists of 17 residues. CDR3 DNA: TGTGCCAGCTCCCCCGGGACTAGCGGGAGGCTGGCAGAGACCCAGTACTTC. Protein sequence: CASSPGTSGRLAETQYF. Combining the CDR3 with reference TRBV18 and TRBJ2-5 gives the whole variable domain NAGVMQNPRHLVRRRGQEARLRCSPMKGHSHVYWYRQLPEEGLKFMVYLQKENIIDESGMPKERFSAEFPKEGPSILRIQQVVRGDSAAYFCASSPGTSGRLAETQYFGPGTRLLVL.

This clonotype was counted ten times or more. The CDR3 coding sequence is TGTGCCATCAGTGAGAGCTACAATGAGCAGTTCTTC. Protein product: CAISESYNEQFF. The rearrangement links TRBV10-3 to TRBJ2-1; D unclear. The V and J ends lost 2 bases and 3 bases respectively, with 2 bases between them. Germline V gives CDR1 ENHRY, CDR2 SYGVKD. The CDR3 loop spans 12 amino acids.

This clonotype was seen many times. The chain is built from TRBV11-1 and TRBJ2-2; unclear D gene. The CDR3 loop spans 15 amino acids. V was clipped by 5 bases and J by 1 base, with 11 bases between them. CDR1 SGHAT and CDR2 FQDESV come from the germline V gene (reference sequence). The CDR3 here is CASSVVALNTGELFF. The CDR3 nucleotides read TGTGCCAGCAGCGTCGTAGCTCTGAACACCGGGGAGCTGTTTTTT.

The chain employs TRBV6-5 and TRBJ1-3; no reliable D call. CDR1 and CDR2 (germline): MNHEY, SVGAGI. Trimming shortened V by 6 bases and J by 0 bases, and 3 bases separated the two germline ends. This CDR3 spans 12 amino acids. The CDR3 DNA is TGTGCCAGCAGGAACTCTGGAAACACCATATATTTT. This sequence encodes CASRNSGNTIYF.

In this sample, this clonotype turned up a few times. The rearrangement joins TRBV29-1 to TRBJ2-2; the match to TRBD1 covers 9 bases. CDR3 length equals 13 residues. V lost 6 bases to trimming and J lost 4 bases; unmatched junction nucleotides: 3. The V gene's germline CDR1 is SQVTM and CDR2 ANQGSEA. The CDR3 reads CSVVQGATGELFF. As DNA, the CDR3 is TGCAGCGTGGTACAGGGGGCCACCGGGGAGCTGTTTTTT.

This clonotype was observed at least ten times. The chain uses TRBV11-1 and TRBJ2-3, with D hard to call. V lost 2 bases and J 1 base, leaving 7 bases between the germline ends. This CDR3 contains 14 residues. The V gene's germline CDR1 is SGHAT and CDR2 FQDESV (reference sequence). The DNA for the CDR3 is TGTGCCAGCAGCTTAAGGCTGCGCACAGATACGCAGTATTTT. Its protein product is CASSLRLRTDTQYF.

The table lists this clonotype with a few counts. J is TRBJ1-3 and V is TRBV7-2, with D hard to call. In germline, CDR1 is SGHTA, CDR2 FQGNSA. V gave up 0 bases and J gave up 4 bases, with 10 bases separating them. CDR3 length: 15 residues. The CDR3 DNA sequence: TGTGCCAGCAGCTTAGCCGGGTTCGGGGGAAACACCATATATTTT. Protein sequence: CASSLAGFGGNTIYF.

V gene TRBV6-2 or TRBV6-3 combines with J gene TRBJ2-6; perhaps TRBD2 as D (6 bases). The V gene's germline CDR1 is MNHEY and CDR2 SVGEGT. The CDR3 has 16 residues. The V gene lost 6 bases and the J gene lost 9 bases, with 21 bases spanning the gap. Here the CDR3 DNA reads TGTGCCAGCAGCCCCACTACGAGCGGGCTCTACAACGTCCTGACTTTC. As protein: CASSPTTSGLYNVLTF.

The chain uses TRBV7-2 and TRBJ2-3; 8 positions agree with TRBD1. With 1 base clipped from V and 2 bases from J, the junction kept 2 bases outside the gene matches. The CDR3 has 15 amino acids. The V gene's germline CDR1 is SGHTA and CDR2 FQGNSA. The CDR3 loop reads CASSLGDRYTDTQYF. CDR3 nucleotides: TGTGCCAGCAGCTTAGGGGACAGGTACACAGATACGCAGTATTTT.

The CDR3 here is CASSLAGGFYEQYF. The CDR3, as DNA: TGTGCCAGCTCGCTAGCGGGAGGTTTCTACGAGCAGTACTTC. The chain uses TRBV12-3 or TRBV12-4 and TRBJ2-7, with 11 bases aligning to TRBD2. V lost 8 bases and J lost 3; bases outside the gene matches: 6. The CDR3 runs to 14 residues.

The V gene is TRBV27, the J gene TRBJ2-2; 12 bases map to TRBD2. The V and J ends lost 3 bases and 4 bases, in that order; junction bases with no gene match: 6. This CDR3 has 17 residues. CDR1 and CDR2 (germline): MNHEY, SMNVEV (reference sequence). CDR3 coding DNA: TGTGCCAGCAGTTTCCTAGCGGGAGGGCGGGGCACCGGGGAGCTGTTTTTT. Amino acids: CASSFLAGGRGTGELFF.

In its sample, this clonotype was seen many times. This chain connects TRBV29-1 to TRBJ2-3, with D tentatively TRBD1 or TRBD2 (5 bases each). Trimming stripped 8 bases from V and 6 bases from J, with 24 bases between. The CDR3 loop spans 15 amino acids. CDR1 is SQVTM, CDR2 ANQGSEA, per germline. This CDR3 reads CSSRRTTTGADTQYF. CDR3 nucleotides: TGCAGCTCCAGAAGAACGACAACCGGGGCGGATACGCAGTATTTT.

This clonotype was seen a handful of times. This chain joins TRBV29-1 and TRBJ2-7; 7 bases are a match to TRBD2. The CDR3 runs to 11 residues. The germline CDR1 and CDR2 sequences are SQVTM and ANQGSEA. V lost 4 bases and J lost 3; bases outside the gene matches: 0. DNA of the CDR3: TGCAGCGTTGGCGGGAGCTACGAGCAGTACTTC. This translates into CSVGGSYEQYF.

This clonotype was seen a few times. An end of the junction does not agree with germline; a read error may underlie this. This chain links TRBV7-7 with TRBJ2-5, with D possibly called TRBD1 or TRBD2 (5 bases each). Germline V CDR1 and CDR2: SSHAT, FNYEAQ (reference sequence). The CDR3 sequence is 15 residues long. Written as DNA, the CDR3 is TGTGCTAGCAGCTTAGCAGGGCCGAGGGGAGAGACCCAGTACTTC. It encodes CASSLAGPRGETQYF. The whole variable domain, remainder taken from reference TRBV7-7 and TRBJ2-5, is GAGVSQSPRYKVTKRGQDVTLRCDPISSHATLYWYQQALGQGPEFLTYFNYEAQPDKSGLPSDRFSAERPEGSISTLTIQRTEQRDSAMYRCASSLAGPRGETQYFGPGTRLLVL.